The entry below describes one T cell receptor (beta chain). This table comes from immunoSEQ multiplex PCR, and its TCRdb copy is limited to in-frame clones, with some not included. In the table there are 150,000 or so clones, roughly 90% of which are singletons. This sample is part of a study of blood T cell repertoires in COVID-19. This CDR3 comprises 15 residues. CDR1 SQVTM and CDR2 ANQGSEA come from the germline V gene. V lost 4 bases and J lost 2; bases outside the gene matches: 7. This chain joins TRBV29-1 and TRBJ2-3, with TRBD1 matching over 9 bases. The TCR comes from a man in his sixties with active or convalescent COVID-19. Specimen: peripheral blood. The CDR3 region is CSVVRTGEATDTQYF. CDR3 nucleotide sequence: TGCAGCGTTGTGAGGACAGGGGAGGCCACAGATACGCAGTATTTT.